This T cell receptor (beta chain) stems from a study of CD8 T cells in ankylosing spondylitis. Overall study findings and caveats: Earlier work had already found some motif variants in reactive arthritis synovial fluid and blood.

This clonotype was recorded once. The antigen is not known. Quantitative 5'-RACE with molecular barcodes was used to make the TCR beta libraries. TCRdb reprocessed the 5' RACE reads with MiXCR, giving one entry per CDR3 protein. The sample holds approximately 200,000 distinct CDR3 sequences, more than 10% seen once. Germline CDR1 SGDLS, CDR2 YYNGEE. This CDR3 has 14 amino acids. Trimming stripped 3 bases from V and 0 bases from J, with 10 bases between. The V and J genes are TRBV9 and TRBJ2-7; D may be TRBD1 (6 bases). The source is a male donor with ankylosing spondylitis or in good health (not recorded which). Source material: blood, either unsorted or a sorted T cell fraction (not recorded which). CDR3 residues: CASSGGQSSYEQYF. CDR3 coding DNA: TGTGCCAGCAGCGGAGGACAGAGCTCCTACGAGCAGTACTTC.